These 31 T cell receptor beta chains were sequenced from one sample in a study of coeliac disease. General study points: Active celiac intraepithelial and lamina propria samples had lower TRB and TRG clonality than control samples.

The antigens these receptors bind are not known. Some clones are missing from TCRdb's copy, which holds only in-frame ones; the method was immunoSEQ multiplex PCR. This sample yields about 6,700 clones, of which approximately 70% are seen a single time; approximately 4.3% belongs to the top ten. The source material was lamina propria lymphocytes from the gut. These receptors originate from a woman aged 18-29 years with active celiac disease.

The table lists this clone with a count of one. This rearrangement joins TRBV28 to TRBJ2-2, with unresolved D. V was cut by 7 bases and J by 4 bases, with 10 bases left in between. The germline V gene encodes CDR1 MDHEN and CDR2 SYDVKM. This CDR3 is built from 13 residues. CDR3 amino acids: CASIAEATGELFF. The CDR3 region has the DNA TGTGCCAGCATAGCCGAGGCCACCGGGGAGCTGTTTTTT.

Sample share makes this clone medium-sized (0.01 to 0.1%). The V call is TRBV29-1, the J call TRBJ2-5, with D tentatively TRBD2 (7 bases). V lost 5 bases, J lost 4 bases, and 11 bases lay in between. The CDR3 runs 12 residues. Germline loops: CDR1 SQVTM, CDR2 ANQGSEA. CDR3 amino acids: CSVYGGPETQYF. The CDR3 DNA is TGCAGCGTTTACGGGGGGCCAGAGACCCAGTACTTC.

This clone appeared a single time. V gene TRBV11-2 combines with J gene TRBJ1-1, with 8 positions matching TRBD1. The CDR3 spans 18 residues. V was clipped by 5 bases and J by 2 bases; unmatched bases: 16. Germline V lookup: CDR1 SGHAT, CDR2 FQNNGV. The CDR3 protein is CASSPGQDPRAFNTEAFF. The CDR3 DNA reads as TGTGCCAGCAGCCCGGGACAGGACCCAAGGGCTTTTAACACTGAAGCTTTCTTT.

The chain is built from TRBV2 and TRBJ2-1; 7 bases match TRBD2. Germline V CDR1 and CDR2: SNHLY, FYNNEI. The J segment lost 0 bases and the V segment lost 5 bases, leaving 4 bases of the junction unmatched. The CDR3 runs to 15 residues. The CDR3 nucleotides read TGTGCCAGCAGTTTGCGGGGGAGCTCCTACAATGAGCAGTTCTTC. This sequence encodes CASSLRGSSYNEQFF. Full variable domain (outside the CDR3, taken from reference TRBV2 and TRBJ2-1): EPEVTQTPSHQVTQMGQEVILRCVPISNHLYFYWYRQILGQKVEFLVSFYNNEISEKSEIFDDQFSVERPDGSNFTLKIRSTKLEDSAMYFCASSLRGSSYNEQFFGPGTRLTVL.

The chain recombines TRBV7-3 with TRBJ2-1, with TRBD2 matching 13 bases. The CDR3 length is 20 residues. V trimming: 4 bases; J trimming: 2 bases; junction bases outside the gene matches: 14. Looked up from germline, CDR1 is SGHTA and CDR2 is FQGTGA. The CDR3 is CASSSPIRTSGGRTYNEQFF. The CDR3 nucleotides are TGTGCCAGCAGCTCGCCGATCAGGACTAGCGGGGGAAGGACCTACAATGAGCAGTTCTTC.

This clone was seen more than once but under ten times. The chain recombines TRBV6-5 with TRBJ2-7; 9 bases match TRBD1. The CDR3 sequence is 15 residues long. Germline V gene sequence: CDR1 MNHEY, CDR2 SVGAGI. The V gene end was trimmed by 4 bases and the J gene end by 3 bases; junction bases not matched to a gene: 7. The CDR3 here is CASSSRQGGNYEQYF. The CDR3 coding sequence is TGTGCCAGCAGTTCACGACAGGGGGGCAACTACGAGCAGTACTTC.

This clone was detected a few times. This chain links TRBV9 with TRBJ2-1, with D possibly matching TRBD2 (6 bases). Germline V lookup: CDR1 SGDLS, CDR2 YYNGEE. There are 16 residues in the CDR3. V lost 3 bases to trimming and J lost 8 bases, with 21 bases between them. The CDR3, as DNA: TGTGCCAGCAGCGGGGACTCCGATATAAGGATCTATGAGCAGTTCTTC. Its protein is CASSGDSDIRIYEQFF.

The sample holds a few counts of this clone. This chain joins TRBV6-1 and TRBJ2-1; D remains ambiguous. The CDR3 totals 15 residues. The germline CDR1 and CDR2 sequences are MNHNS and SASEGT. Trimming cost V 5 bases and J 9 bases, with 20 bases left between them. The chain's CDR3 is CASSRGLGDQSEQFF. In DNA form, the CDR3 reads TGTGCCAGCAGTCGAGGTCTGGGTGACCAGTCTGAGCAGTTCTTC.

The CDR3 region is CASSTGQGPIYGYTF. Written as DNA, the CDR3 is TGTGCCAGCAGCACCGGACAGGGGCCCATCTATGGCTACACCTTC. This chain connects TRBV5-4 to TRBJ1-2; 9 bases line up with TRBD1. Trimming cost V 4 bases and J 4 bases; bases outside gene matches: 8. The CDR3 consists of 15 residues. Per the germline V gene, CDR1 is SGHNT and CDR2 is YYREEE (reference sequence).

The V call is TRBV2, the J call TRBJ2-3; D gene ambiguous. This CDR3 has 11 residues. V was trimmed by 6 bases and J by 2 bases, leaving 3 bases between them. CDR1 is SNHLY and CDR2 is FYNNEI in the germline V gene. This chain's CDR3 is CASRYTDTQYF. The CDR3 DNA follows: TGTGCCAGCAGATACACAGATACGCAGTATTTT.

This clone was recorded a few times. The chain employs TRBV7-8 and TRBJ2-7; 8 nucleotides match TRBD2. V lost 7 bases to trimming and J lost 4 bases; unmatched junction nucleotides: 9. Germline V lookup: CDR1 SGHVS, CDR2 FQNEAQ. The length of the CDR3 is 14 residues. The CDR3 sequence is CASTLGGTSYEQYF. The CDR3 nucleotides read TGTGCCAGCACCCTAGGAGGGACTAGTTACGAGCAGTACTTC.

With respect to this clone: No conserved phenylalanine or tryptophan ends this CDR3, so it is likely a read error. The DNA is left out, because the CDR3 cannot be placed on it with certainty; the CDR3 is given as TCRdb lists it. The chain couples TRBV6-5 to TRBJ1-1; no DNA check was done on the table's D call, TRBD1. Germline-derived CDR1 and CDR2 are MNHEY and SVGAGI. Termini included, the CDR3 measures 9 amino acids. The CDR3 loop is CASSEVQGL.

This clone was seen once. The rearrangement links TRBV6-6 to TRBJ1-2; D perhaps matches TRBD1 (6 bases). Between the trimmed V and J ends, which lost 6 bases and 7 bases, there was a span of 18 bases. The CDR3 runs 14 residues. Germline CDR1 reads MNHNY; CDR2 reads SVGAGI (reference sequence). CDR3 sequence (DNA): TGTGCCAGCAGCCTACAGGGACCGTTGAGTGGCTACACCTTC. Residues: CASSLQGPLSGYTF.

The chain combines TRBV19 with TRBJ1-1, with no clear D. The germline V and J ends were trimmed by 0 bases and 4 bases, with 9 bases remaining between them. Germline V lookup: CDR1 LNHDA, CDR2 SQIVND (reference sequence). There are 14 residues in the CDR3. Written as DNA, the CDR3 is TGTGCCAGTAGTATAGATGCGCGGGGCACTGAAGCTTTCTTT. Translating gives CASSIDARGTEAFF.

The gene calls are TRBV5-1 and TRBJ1-4; TRBD1 is a possible D gene (6 bases). The CDR3 length is 14 residues. Trimming removed 0 bases at V and 7 bases at J, with 10 bases between. Germline V gives CDR1 SGHRS, CDR2 YFSETQ. The CDR3 sequence: CASSLVGQTEKLFF. As DNA, the CDR3 is TGCGCCAGCAGCTTGGTGGGACAAACTGAAAAACTGTTTTTT.

V is TRBV25-1 and J is TRBJ1-5; D gene unclear. Trimming took off 0 bases at V and 2 bases at J, with 8 bases between the two ends. This CDR3 comprises 15 residues. Germline lookup yields CDR1 MGHDK and CDR2 SYGVNS. DNA of the CDR3: TGTGCCAGCAGTGAATACGGAGATGGCAATCAGCCCCAGCATTTT. This sequence encodes CASSEYGDGNQPQHF.

The V and J genes are TRBV4-2 and TRBJ2-3, with TRBD2 matching over 12 bases. CDR3 size: 16 residues. V lost 4 bases and J lost 4; bases outside the gene matches: 6. Germline assignment: CDR1 LGHNA and CDR2 YNFKEQ. CDR3 region: CASSLTLAGGADTQYF. DNA of the CDR3: TGTGCCAGCAGCCTTACCCTAGCGGGAGGGGCAGATACGCAGTATTTT.

The chain joins TRBV5-1 to TRBJ2-1; weak D call: TRBD1 (6 bases). CDR1 SGHRS and CDR2 YFSETQ come from the germline V gene. The CDR3 has 17 residues. The ends were cut back, 3 bases at V and 8 bases at J, with 24 bases in the middle. CDR3 amino acids: CASSWTQGKSRGDEQFF. CDR3 DNA: TGCGCCAGCAGCTGGACCCAGGGGAAGTCTCGCGGAGATGAGCAGTTCTTC.

CDR3 amino acids: CASSFRGTEGNYGYTF. CDR3 in DNA: TGTGCCAGCAGTTTTCGAGGGACGGAGGGGAATTATGGCTACACCTTC. The gene calls are TRBV28 and TRBJ1-2; D may be TRBD1 (5 bases). This CDR3 has 16 residues. CDR1 is MDHEN and CDR2 is SYDVKM in the germline V gene. V was trimmed by 3 bases and J by 5 bases, leaving 19 bases between them.

The rearrangement joins TRBV19 to TRBJ1-3; D is unclear. CDR3 length equals 13 residues. The V and J ends lost 5 bases and 2 bases respectively, with 7 bases between them. The germline V gene encodes CDR1 LNHDA and CDR2 SQIVND (reference sequence). The CDR3 here is CASSDTAGNTIYF. The CDR3 DNA follows: TGTGCCAGTAGTGACACCGCTGGAAACACCATATATTTT.

The chain joins TRBV6-5 to TRBJ1-1; TRBD1 might be the D (6 bases). The germline gives CDR1 MNHEY, CDR2 SVGAGI. The CDR3 length is 14 residues. Trimming took off 4 bases at V and 1 base at J, with 10 bases between the two ends. CDR3 sequence (DNA): TGTGCCAGCAGTTCAGGACAGCAGAACACTGAAGCTTTCTTT. It yields the protein CASSSGQQNTEAFF.

The rearrangement uses TRBV5-5 and TRBJ2-7, with unresolved D. Germline assignment: CDR1 SGHKS and CDR2 YYEKEE (reference sequence). V was clipped by 0 bases and J by 3 bases, with 7 bases between them. The CDR3 covers 13 residues. The CDR3 loop reads CASSLGPNYEQYF. In DNA, the CDR3 is TGTGCCAGCAGCTTGGGGCCGAACTACGAGCAGTACTTC.

The chain couples TRBV5-1 to TRBJ2-2, with a tentative D call TRBD1 (7 bases). Per the germline V gene, CDR1 is SGHRS and CDR2 is YFSETQ. CDR3 size: 15 residues. Trimming took 5 bases from V and 1 from J, leaving 12 bases between them. CDR3 sequence reads: CASREGALNTGELFF. The CDR3 DNA reads as TGCGCCAGCAGGGAGGGGGCGTTGAACACCGGGGAGCTGTTTTTT. Looking up the rest from reference TRBV5-1 and TRBJ2-2 gives the full variable domain: KAGVTQTPRYLIKTRGQQVTLSCSPISGHRSVSWYQQTPGQGLQFLFEYFSETQRNKGNFPGRFSGRQFSNSRSEMNVSTLELGDSALYLCASREGALNTGELFFGEGSRLTVL.

The rearrangement joins TRBV5-1 to TRBJ2-3; D gene unclear. Looked up from germline, CDR1 is SGHRS and CDR2 is YFSETQ. The CDR3 length is 16 residues. The ends were cut back, 1 base at V and 2 bases at J, with 14 bases in the middle. This chain's CDR3 is CASSLKVLALTDTQYF. In DNA, the CDR3 is TGCGCCAGCAGCTTGAAAGTTTTGGCCCTCACAGATACGCAGTATTTT.

The table lists this clone with a count of one. The CDR3 sequence: CAWSGGHEQFF. CDR3 sequence (DNA): TGTGCCTGGAGTGGGGGGCATGAGCAGTTCTTC. V gene TRBV30 combines with J gene TRBJ2-1; perhaps TRBD1 as D (6 bases). This CDR3 has 11 amino acids. Germline V gives CDR1 GTSNPN, CDR2 SVGIG (reference sequence). Trimming pared 1 base from V and 8 bases from J, leaving 6 bases between.

CDR3 residues: CASSLAQGVGDEQFF. In DNA form, the CDR3 reads TGCGCCAGCAGCTTGGCCCAGGGGGTCGGGGATGAGCAGTTCTTC. The chain combines TRBV5-1 with TRBJ2-1; TRBD1 agrees at 7 bases. The J segment lost 8 bases and the V segment lost 0 bases, leaving 8 bases of the junction unmatched. CDR1 and CDR2 from the germline V gene are SGHRS and YFSETQ. The CDR3 loop spans 15 amino acids.

In its sample, this clone was seen once. The chain links TRBV9 to TRBJ2-7; 8 bases fit TRBD2. Germline V gives CDR1 SGDLS, CDR2 YYNGEE. Trimming removed 4 bases from V and 5 bases from J; junction bases left unmatched: 8. This CDR3 spans 14 amino acids. The CDR3 region is CASSPSGGTNEQYF. The CDR3, as DNA: TGTGCCAGCAGCCCGAGCGGGGGCACGAACGAGCAGTACTTC.

The V gene is TRBV7-9, the J gene TRBJ1-2, with 9 bases aligning to TRBD1. V shed 4 bases and J 7 bases; nucleotides not matched to a gene: 4. This CDR3 has 13 residues. Germline-derived CDR1 and CDR2 are SEHNR and FQNEAQ (reference sequence). The CDR3 reads CASSSEDRGGYTF. Here the CDR3 DNA reads TGTGCCAGCAGCTCCGAGGACAGGGGTGGCTACACCTTC.

This chain links TRBV15 with TRBJ2-3; maybe TRBD1 (5 bases). V lost 0 bases, J lost 4 bases, and 11 bases lay in between. The CDR3 is 15 amino acids. Germline loops: CDR1 LNHNV, CDR2 YYDKDF (reference sequence). CDR3 sequence (DNA): TGTGCCACCAGCAGAGATCGGCAGGGCTCAGATACGCAGTATTTT. Amino acid sequence: CATSRDRQGSDTQYF. Full variable domain (rest looked up from reference TRBV15 and TRBJ2-3): DAMVIQNPRYQVTQFGKPVTLSCSQTLNHNVMYWYQQKSSQAPKLLFHYYDKDFNNEADTPDNFQSRRPNTSFCFLDIRSPGLGDTAMYLCATSRDRQGSDTQYFGPGTRLTVL.

The chain couples TRBV11-2 to TRBJ1-2; no reliable D call. Germline CDR1 and CDR2: SGHAT and FQNNGV. The length of the CDR3 is 13 residues. With 1 base removed from V and 4 bases from J, the gap between germline ends came to 7 bases. The CDR3 sequence: CASSLGSGYGYTF. The CDR3, as DNA: TGTGCCAGCAGCTTAGGGTCAGGCTATGGCTACACCTTC. The variable domain in full, completed from reference TRBV11-2 and TRBJ1-2, reads EAGVAQSPRYKIIEKRQSVAFWCNPISGHATLYWYQQILGQGPKLLIQFQNNGVVDDSQLPKDRFSAERLKGVDSTLKIQPAKLEDSAVYLCASSLGSGYGYTFGSGTRLTVV.

The V gene is TRBV27, the J gene TRBJ1-5; 10 nucleotides align to TRBD1. The germline gives CDR1 MNHEY, CDR2 SMNVEV (reference sequence). Trimming took 5 bases from V and 6 from J; bases not matched to a gene: 4. This CDR3 has 14 amino acids. CDR3 protein: CASSQTGGGQPQHF. CDR3 coding DNA: TGTGCCAGCAGTCAGACAGGGGGCGGTCAGCCCCAGCATTTT.